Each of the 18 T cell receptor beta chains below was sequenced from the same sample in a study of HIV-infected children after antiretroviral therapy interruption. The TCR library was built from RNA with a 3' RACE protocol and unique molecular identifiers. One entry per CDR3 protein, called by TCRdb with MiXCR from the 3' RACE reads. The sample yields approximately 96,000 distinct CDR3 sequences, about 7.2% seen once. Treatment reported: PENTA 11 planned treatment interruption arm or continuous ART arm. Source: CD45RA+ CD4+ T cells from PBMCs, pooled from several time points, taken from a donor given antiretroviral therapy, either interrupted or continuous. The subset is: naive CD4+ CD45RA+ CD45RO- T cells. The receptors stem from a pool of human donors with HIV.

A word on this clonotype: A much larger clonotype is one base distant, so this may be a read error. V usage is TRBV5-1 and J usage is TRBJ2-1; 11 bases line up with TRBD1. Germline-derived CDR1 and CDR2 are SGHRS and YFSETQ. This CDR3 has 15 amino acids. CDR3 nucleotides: TGCGCCAACAGCCCTGGACAGGGGGCGTACAATGAGCAGTTCTTC. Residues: CANSPGQGAYNEQFF.

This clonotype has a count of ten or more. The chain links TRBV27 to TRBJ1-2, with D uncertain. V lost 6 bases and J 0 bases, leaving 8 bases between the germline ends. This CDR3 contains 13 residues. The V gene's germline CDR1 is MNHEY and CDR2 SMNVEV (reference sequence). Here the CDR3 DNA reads TGTGCCAGCAGAGCGACGGCTAACTATGGCTACACCTTC. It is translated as CASRATANYGYTF.

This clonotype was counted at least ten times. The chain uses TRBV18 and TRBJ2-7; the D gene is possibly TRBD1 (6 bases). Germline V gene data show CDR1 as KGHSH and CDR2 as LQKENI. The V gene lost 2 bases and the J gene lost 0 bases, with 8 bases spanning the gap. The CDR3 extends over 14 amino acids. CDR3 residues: CASSPGTLSYEQYF. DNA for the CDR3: TGTGCCAGCTCACCAGGGACACTCTCCTACGAGCAGTACTTC.

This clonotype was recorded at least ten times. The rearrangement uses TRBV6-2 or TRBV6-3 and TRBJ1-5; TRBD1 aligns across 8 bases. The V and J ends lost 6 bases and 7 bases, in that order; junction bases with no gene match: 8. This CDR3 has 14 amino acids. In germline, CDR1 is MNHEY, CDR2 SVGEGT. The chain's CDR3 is CASSPGTGEQPQHF. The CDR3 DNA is TGTGCCAGCAGCCCGGGGACAGGAGAACAGCCCCAGCATTTT.

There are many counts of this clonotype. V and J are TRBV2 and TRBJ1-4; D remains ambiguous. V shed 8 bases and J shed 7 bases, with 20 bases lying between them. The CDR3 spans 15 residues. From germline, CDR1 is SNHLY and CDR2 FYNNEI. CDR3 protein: CASHIEGFDPEKLFF. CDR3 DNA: TGTGCCAGCCATATAGAAGGGTTTGATCCTGAAAAACTGTTTTTT.

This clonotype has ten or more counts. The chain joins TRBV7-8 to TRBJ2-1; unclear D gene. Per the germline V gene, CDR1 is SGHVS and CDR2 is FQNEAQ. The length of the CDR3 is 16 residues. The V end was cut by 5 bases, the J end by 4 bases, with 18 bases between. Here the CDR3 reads CASSPLGQMRYNEQFF. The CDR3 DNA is TGTGCCAGCAGCCCCTTAGGCCAGATGAGGTACAATGAGCAGTTCTTC. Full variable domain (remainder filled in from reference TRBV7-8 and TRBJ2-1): GAGVSQSPRYKVAKRGQDVALRCDPISGHVSLFWYQQALGQGPEFLTYFQNEAQLDKSGLPSDRFFAERPEGSVSTLKIQRTQQEDSAVYLCASSPLGQMRYNEQFFGPGTRLTVL.

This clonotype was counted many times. The CDR3 spells CASSRIAGGYNEQFF. In DNA form, the CDR3 reads TGTGCCAGCAGCCGCATAGCGGGAGGCTACAATGAGCAGTTCTTC. The chain combines TRBV11-2 with TRBJ2-1; 10 bases fit TRBD2. V lost 5 bases to trimming and J lost 3 bases; unmatched junction nucleotides: 4. This CDR3 region has 15 residues. Looked up from germline, CDR1 is SGHAT and CDR2 is FQNNGV.

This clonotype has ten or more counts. CDR3 coding DNA: TGTGCCAGCACCTCGTTTCGAGCACAGTTCTCCTACGAGCAGTACTTC. This translates into CASTSFRAQFSYEQYF. The rearrangement links TRBV5-6 to TRBJ2-7; no reliable D call. CDR1 and CDR2 from the germline V gene are SGHDT and YYEEEE. This CDR3 is built from 16 residues. The ends were cut back, 6 bases at V and 0 bases at J, with 19 bases in the middle. The full variable domain, its missing parts supplied by reference TRBV5-6 and TRBJ2-7, is DAGVTQSPTHLIKTRGQQVTLRCSPKSGHDTVSWYQQALGQGPQFIFQYYEEEERQRGNFPDRFSGHQFPNYSSELNVNALLLGDSALYLCASTSFRAQFSYEQYFGPGTRLTVT.

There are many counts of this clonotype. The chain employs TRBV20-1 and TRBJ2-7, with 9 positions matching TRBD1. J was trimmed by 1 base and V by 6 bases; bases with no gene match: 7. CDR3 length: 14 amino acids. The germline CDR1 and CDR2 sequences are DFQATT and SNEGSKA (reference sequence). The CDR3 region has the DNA TGCAGTGCCTCGGGACAGGGAATTTCCTACGAGCAGTACTTC. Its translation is CSASGQGISYEQYF.

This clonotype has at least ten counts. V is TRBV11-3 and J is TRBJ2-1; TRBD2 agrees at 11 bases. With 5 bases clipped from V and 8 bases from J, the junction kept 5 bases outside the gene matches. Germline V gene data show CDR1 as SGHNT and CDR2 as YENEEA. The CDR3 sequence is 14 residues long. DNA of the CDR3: TGTGCCAGCAGCCTGACTAGCGGGACCTATGAGCAGTTCTTC. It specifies CASSLTSGTYEQFF.

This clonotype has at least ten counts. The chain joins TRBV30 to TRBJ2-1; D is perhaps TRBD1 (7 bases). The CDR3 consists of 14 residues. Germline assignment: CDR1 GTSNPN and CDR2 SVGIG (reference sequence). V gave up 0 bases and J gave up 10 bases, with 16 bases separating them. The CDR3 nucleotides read TGTGCCTGGAGTGTTTACCAGGGGGGTTGGGAGCAGTTCTTC. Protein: CAWSVYQGGWEQFF.

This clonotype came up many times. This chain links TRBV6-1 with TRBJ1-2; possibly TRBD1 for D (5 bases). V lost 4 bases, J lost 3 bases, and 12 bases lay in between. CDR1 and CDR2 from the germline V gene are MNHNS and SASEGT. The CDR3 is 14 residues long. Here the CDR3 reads CASSVPGRDYGYTF. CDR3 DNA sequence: TGTGCCAGCAGTGTGCCGGGACGGGACTATGGCTACACCTTC.

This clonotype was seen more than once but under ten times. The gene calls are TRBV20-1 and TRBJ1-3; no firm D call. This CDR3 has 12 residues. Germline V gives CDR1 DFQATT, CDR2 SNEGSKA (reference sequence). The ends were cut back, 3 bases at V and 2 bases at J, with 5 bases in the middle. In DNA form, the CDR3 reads TGCAGTGCTAGGGGTACTGGAAACACCATATATTTT. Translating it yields CSARGTGNTIYF.

The CDR3 loop is CASSFGAGGEPQYF. CDR3 DNA: TGTGCCAGCAGCTTCGGCGCAGGGGGCGAACCGCAGTACTTC. The gene calls are TRBV11-1 and TRBJ2-7; 8 bases are shared with TRBD1. The germline V gene encodes CDR1 SGHAT and CDR2 FQDESV (reference sequence). The CDR3 loop spans 14 amino acids. V trimming: 3 bases; J trimming: 9 bases; junction bases outside the gene matches: 10.

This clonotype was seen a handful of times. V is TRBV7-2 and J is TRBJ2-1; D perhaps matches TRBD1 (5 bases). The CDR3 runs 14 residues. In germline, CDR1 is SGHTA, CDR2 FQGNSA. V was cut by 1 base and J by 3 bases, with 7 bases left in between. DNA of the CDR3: TGTGCCAGCAGCTTAGAAGGGGTCTACAATGAGCAGTTCTTC. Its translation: CASSLEGVYNEQFF.

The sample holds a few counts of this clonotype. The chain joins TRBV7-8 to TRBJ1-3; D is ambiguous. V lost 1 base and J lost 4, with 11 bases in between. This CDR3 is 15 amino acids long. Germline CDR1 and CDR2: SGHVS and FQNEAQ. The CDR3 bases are TGTGCCAGCAGCTTAGGGGGATTAATGGGAAACACCATATATTTT. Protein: CASSLGGLMGNTIYF.

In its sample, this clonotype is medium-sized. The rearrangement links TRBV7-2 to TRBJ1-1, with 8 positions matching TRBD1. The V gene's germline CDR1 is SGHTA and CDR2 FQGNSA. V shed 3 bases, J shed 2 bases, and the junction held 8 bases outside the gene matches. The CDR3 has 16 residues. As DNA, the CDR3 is TGTGCCAGCAGCTTTGGCACAGGGGGGTCCAACACTGAAGCTTTCTTT. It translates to CASSFGTGGSNTEAFF.

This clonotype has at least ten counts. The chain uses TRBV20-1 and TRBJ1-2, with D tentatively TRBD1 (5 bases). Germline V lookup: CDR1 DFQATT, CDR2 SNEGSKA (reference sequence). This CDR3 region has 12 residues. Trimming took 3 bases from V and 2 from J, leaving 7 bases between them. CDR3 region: CSASGGNYGYTF. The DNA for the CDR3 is TGCAGTGCTAGCGGGGGGAACTATGGCTACACCTTC.